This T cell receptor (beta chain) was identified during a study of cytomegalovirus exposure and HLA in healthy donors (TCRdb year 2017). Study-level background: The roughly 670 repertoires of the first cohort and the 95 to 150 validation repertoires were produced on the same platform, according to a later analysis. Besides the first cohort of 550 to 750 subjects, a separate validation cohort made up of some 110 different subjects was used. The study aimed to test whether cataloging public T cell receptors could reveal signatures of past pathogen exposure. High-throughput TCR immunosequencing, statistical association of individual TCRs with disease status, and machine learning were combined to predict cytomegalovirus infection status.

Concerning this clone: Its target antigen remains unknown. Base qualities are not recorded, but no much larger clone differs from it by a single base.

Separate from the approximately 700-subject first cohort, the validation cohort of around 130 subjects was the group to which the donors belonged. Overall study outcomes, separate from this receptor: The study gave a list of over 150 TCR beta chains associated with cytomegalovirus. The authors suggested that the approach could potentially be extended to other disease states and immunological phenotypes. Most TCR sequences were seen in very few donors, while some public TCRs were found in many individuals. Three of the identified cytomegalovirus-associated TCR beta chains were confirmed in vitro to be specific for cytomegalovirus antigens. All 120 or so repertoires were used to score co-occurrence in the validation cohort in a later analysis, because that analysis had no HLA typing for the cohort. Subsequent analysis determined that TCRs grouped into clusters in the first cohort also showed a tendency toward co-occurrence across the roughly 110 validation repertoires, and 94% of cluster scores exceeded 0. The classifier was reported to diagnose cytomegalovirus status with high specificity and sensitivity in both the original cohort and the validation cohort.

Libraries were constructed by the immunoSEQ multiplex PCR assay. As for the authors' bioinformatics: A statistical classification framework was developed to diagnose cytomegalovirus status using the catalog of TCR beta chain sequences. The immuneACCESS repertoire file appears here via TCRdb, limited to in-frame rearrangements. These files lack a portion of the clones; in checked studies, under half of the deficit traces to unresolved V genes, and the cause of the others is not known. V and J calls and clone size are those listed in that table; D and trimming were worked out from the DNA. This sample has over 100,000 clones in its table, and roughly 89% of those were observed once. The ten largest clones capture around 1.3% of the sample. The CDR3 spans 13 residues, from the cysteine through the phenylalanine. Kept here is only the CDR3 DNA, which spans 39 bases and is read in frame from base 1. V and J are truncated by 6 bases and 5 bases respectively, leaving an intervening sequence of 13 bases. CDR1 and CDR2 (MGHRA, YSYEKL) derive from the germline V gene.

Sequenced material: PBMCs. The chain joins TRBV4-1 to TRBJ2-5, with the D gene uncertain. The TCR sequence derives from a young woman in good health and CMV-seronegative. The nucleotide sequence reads TGCGCCAGCAGTACCACCCTACCGGAGACCCAGTACTTC. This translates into CASSTTLPETQYF.